This T cell receptor beta chain was found in a study of regulatory T cells in long-lasting Graves disease. Time point in this sample: newly diagnosed GD, antithyroid drugs for less than 3 months. The TCR library used RNA extracted from PBMCs. Graves' disease was diagnosed by American Thyroid Association guidelines. This clonotype was recorded at least ten times. V lost 6 bases, J lost 3 bases, and 13 bases lay in between. In germline, CDR1 is DFQATT, CDR2 SNEGSKA (reference sequence). The CDR3 loop spans 13 amino acids. Construction of the TCR beta libraries employed iRepertoire HTBI primers in conjunction with Arm-PCR of CDR3 regions. Via MiXCR, TCRdb re-called the multiplex PCR reads, giving one row per CDR3 protein. The data show roughly 520,000 distinct CDR3 sequences, with more than 10% seen just once and 8.9% held by the top ten. This same sample was also taken into another study, of T cells in Graves' hyperthyroidism and ophthalmopathy. This second report adds: Diagnosis rested on symptoms, serum thyroxine and TRAb, thyroid ultrasound, and orbital computed tomography. Most clonotypes expanded in the thyroid (above 0.001) were also present in blood.

This TCR was sampled from a woman aged 30 to 39 with Graves disease. V gene TRBV20-1 combines with J gene TRBJ2-3; TRBD2 might be the D (6 bases). Sequencing was performed on peripheral blood mononuclear cells (PBMCs), taken at new diagnosis, from a patient treated with antithyroid drugs. The CDR3 region is CSAGQGRTDTQYF. The CDR3 region has the DNA TGCAGTGCAGGACAAGGGAGGACAGATACGCAGTATTTT.